The 22 T cell receptor beta chains below were found in one sample sequenced in a study of tumor and adjacent non-tumor tissue in lung cancer. No cell sorting was done before RNA was extracted from the tissue. The normal lung tissue was taken more than 3 cm from the tumor edge. A modified ARM-PCR protocol with three rounds of nested PCR amplified TCRbeta. From the multiplex PCR reads, TCRdb called clonotypes with MiXCR, one entry per CDR3 protein. This table holds over 40,000 distinct CDR3 sequences, roughly 69% found once. The sample was distant non-tumor lung tissue. The receptors were gathered from a woman aged 55-69 years with non-small cell lung cancer.

This clonotype was counted once. The junction departs from germline at one end; a sequencing error may be responsible. This chain uses TRBV12-3 or TRBV12-4 with TRBJ2-4; D is tentatively TRBD1 or TRBD2 (5 bases each). CDR3 size: 12 residues. CDR3 bases: TGTACCAGCAGCCCTGGGGGAAACATTCAATACTTC. Its protein product is CTSSPGGNIQYF.

As regards this clonotype: One junction end does not reproduce the germline sequence, and a read error may be involved. The chain employs TRBV7-9 and TRBJ1-1; D is ambiguous. The CDR3 spans 11 residues. Germline loops: CDR1 SEHNR, CDR2 FQNEAQ (reference sequence). This chain's CDR3 is CVSSLGGRTFF. In DNA form, the CDR3 reads TGTGTCAGCAGTTTAGGCGGACGGACTTTCTTT. The variable domain in full, with the rest retrieved from reference TRBV7-9 and TRBJ1-1, is DTGVSQNPRHKITKRGQNVTFRCDPISEHNRLYWYRQTLGQGPEFLTYFQNEAQLEKSRLLSDRFSAERPKGSFSTLEIQRTEQGDSAMYLCVSSLGGRTFFGQGTRLTVV.

This clonotype showed up many times. The chain carries TRBV5-4 and TRBJ1-1, with 12 bases that match TRBD1. Germline CDR1 SGHNT, CDR2 YYREEE (reference sequence). The CDR3 has 16 amino acids. V lost 7 bases, J lost 7 bases, and 14 bases stayed unmatched. Here the CDR3 DNA reads TGTGCCAGCGAAGAGGGGACAGGGGGCGCGGAGCTTGAAGCTTTCTTT. Its protein product is CASEEGTGGAELEAFF.

The chain links TRBV7-9 to TRBJ2-1; D ambiguous. V dropped 1 base and J dropped 0 bases, with 7 bases sitting between them. The CDR3 totals 15 residues. Germline V gene sequence: CDR1 SEHNR, CDR2 FQNEAQ (reference sequence). The CDR3 DNA is TGTGCCAGCAGCTTAGACAGTAGCTCCTACAATGAGCAGTTCTTC. Amino acid sequence: CASSLDSSSYNEQFF.

This clonotype has ten or more counts. The V and J genes are TRBV5-1 and TRBJ1-2; D is possibly TRBD1 (6 bases). This CDR3 is 12 amino acids long. Germline CDR1 reads SGHRS; CDR2 reads YFSETQ. The V and J ends lost 5 bases and 7 bases respectively, with 12 bases between them. As DNA, the CDR3 is TGCGCCAGCAGGGAAAACAGGGCTGGCTACACCTTC. Encoded protein: CASRENRAGYTF.

V usage is TRBV7-2 and J usage is TRBJ1-2; TRBD1 might be the D (6 bases). With 0 bases removed from V and 8 bases from J, the gap between germline ends came to 13 bases. This CDR3 is 14 amino acids long. Germline V gene data show CDR1 as SGHTA and CDR2 as FQGNSA. This chain's CDR3 is CASSLAGQGYGYTF. The DNA of the CDR3 is TGTGCCAGCAGCTTAGCGGGACAAGGATACGGCTACACCTTC.

This clonotype was recorded once. A junction boundary mismatches the germline segment, possibly from a read error. The chain is built from TRBV6-1 and TRBJ2-3; 10 bases fit TRBD2. This CDR3 comprises 16 residues. From germline, CDR1 is MNHNS and CDR2 SASEGT. The CDR3 protein is CVSSESSAGGRDTHYF. The CDR3 coding sequence is TGTGTCAGCAGTGAGTCATCAGCGGGAGGGAGGGATACGCATTATTTC.

A few counts support this clonotype. J is TRBJ2-1 and V is TRBV2, with a tentative D call TRBD2 (7 bases). Germline V lookup: CDR1 SNHLY, CDR2 FYNNEI. The CDR3 consists of 15 residues. Trimming cost V 5 bases and J 2 bases, with 13 bases left between them. The CDR3 loop is CASSQAGATYNEQFF. CDR3 sequence (DNA): TGTGCCAGCAGTCAGGCGGGGGCCACCTACAATGAGCAGTTCTTC.

This clonotype turned up a few times. The chain employs TRBV11-2 and TRBJ2-7, with 11 nucleotides matching TRBD2. The CDR3 extends over 15 amino acids. Germline V lookup: CDR1 SGHAT, CDR2 FQNNGV. Trimming at V came to 3 bases and at J to 6 bases, leaving 7 bases not matched to a gene. CDR3 protein: CASSLRILAGAEQYF. The CDR3 nucleotides read TGTGCCAGCAGCTTGCGGATACTAGCGGGAGCCGAGCAGTACTTC.

To note about this clonotype: A clone one base away is much larger, so this may be a read error. CDR3 sequence reads: CVSSNPAGVGTDTQYF. The DNA for the CDR3 is TGTGTCAGCAGTAACCCGGCAGGGGTAGGCACAGATACGCAGTATTTT. The chain combines TRBV28 with TRBJ2-3; possibly TRBD1 for D (6 bases). The CDR3 contains 16 residues. Germline V gene data show CDR1 as MDHEN and CDR2 as SYDVKM. Together with reference TRBV28 and TRBJ2-3, the CDR3 gives the full variable domain: DVKVTQSSRYLVKRTGEKVFLECVQDMDHENMFWYRQDPGLGLRLIYFSYDVKMKEKGDIPEGYSVSREKKERFSLILESASTNQTSMYLCVSSNPAGVGTDTQYFGPGTRLTVL.

Remarks on this clonotype: This CDR3 is missing its conserved last phenylalanine or tryptophan, likely due to a read error. The chain carries TRBV11-2 and TRBJ2-3; the match to TRBD2 covers 7 bases. The CDR3 loop spans 15 amino acids. In germline, CDR1 is SGHAT, CDR2 FQNNGV. CDR3 region: CASGLRNGRTDTQYI. Here the CDR3 DNA reads TGTGCCAGCGGCTTAAGGAACGGGAGGACAGATACGCAGTATATT.

This chain uses TRBV6-2 or TRBV6-3 with TRBJ2-3, with a possible D match to TRBD2 (5 bases). The CDR3 totals 17 residues. With 4 bases removed from V and 4 bases from J, the gap between germline ends came to 21 bases. The germline V gene has CDR1 MNHEY and CDR2 SVGEGT. The CDR3 loop is CASSLLPSRSSADTQYF. CDR3 nucleotide sequence: TGTGCCAGCAGTTTACTACCTAGCAGGAGTAGCGCAGATACGCAGTATTTT.

Regarding this clonotype: No conserved phenylalanine or tryptophan ends this CDR3, so it is likely a read error. The gene calls are TRBV4-3 and TRBJ2-2; 7 bases map to TRBD1. CDR1 is LGHNA, CDR2 YSLEER, per germline. The CDR3 consists of 17 residues. V was pared by 1 base and J by 1 base, with 6 bases of the junction left unmatched. CDR3: CASSQGTGELNTGELFC. The CDR3 DNA reads TGCGCCAGCAGCCAAGGGACAGGAGAGTTGAACACCGGGGAGCTGTTTTGT.

The table lists this clonotype with a few counts. Just one base apart from a much larger clone, this may be a read error. The chain uses TRBV6-5 and TRBJ1-5; 7 nucleotides agree with TRBD1. Germline CDR1 and CDR2: MNHEY and SVGAGI. CDR3 length equals 16 residues. The CDR3, as DNA: TGTGCCAGCGCACGCCAGTGGGACAGCTTCAATCAGCCCCAGCGTTTT. Protein sequence: CASARQWDSFNQPQRF.

This sequence joins TRBV6-1 and TRBJ2-3; D is possibly TRBD1 (7 bases). V gave up 3 bases and J gave up 12 bases, with 19 bases separating them. The germline V gene has CDR1 MNHNS and CDR2 SASEGT. This CDR3 spans 14 amino acids. CDR3 sequence: CASSEIPGGGAQYF. The CDR3, as DNA: TGTGCCAGCAGTGAGATACCAGGGGGAGGTGCACAGTATTTT.

Of note for this clonotype: Germline and junction disagree at one end, which may indicate a read error. This chain connects TRBV6-7 to TRBJ2-1, with D possibly being TRBD2 (6 bases). TRBV6-7 is recorded as an ORF, its role being uncertain. The CDR3 spans 17 residues. The CDR3 DNA follows: TGTGTCAGCACGATCAGAGCCGGGACTCACTCCTACGACGAGCAGTTCTTC. Translated, it gives CVSTIRAGTHSYDEQFF.

This chain connects TRBV4-1 to TRBJ2-2; D is perhaps TRBD1 or TRBD2 (5 bases each). CDR3 size: 15 residues. The germline gives CDR1 MGHRA, CDR2 YSYEKL. Trimming left V 0 bases short and J 6 bases short, with 11 bases between. The CDR3 DNA sequence: TGCGCCAGCAGCCAAGATGATAGGGGAGCCGGGGAGCTGTTTTTT. This encodes CASSQDDRGAGELFF.

The J gene is TRBJ2-3, the V gene TRBV6-1; perhaps D is TRBD1 or TRBD2 (5 bases each). The germline gives CDR1 MNHNS, CDR2 SASEGT. V was cut by 8 bases and J by 6 bases, with 15 bases left in between. The CDR3 is made up of 13 amino acids. In DNA form, the CDR3 reads TGTGCCAGCGAGAGCGGTGGGGGTGATACGCAGTATTTT. Protein sequence: CASESGGGDTQYF.

J is TRBJ2-7 and V is TRBV6-1; D is perhaps TRBD2 (5 bases). V shed 6 bases and J shed 1 base, with 16 bases lying between them. CDR3 size: 15 residues. Looked up from germline, CDR1 is MNHNS and CDR2 is SASEGT. The CDR3 DNA reads as TGTGCCAGCAGCCTAGGGAGAGATCCTTCCTACGAGCAGTACTTC. This gives the protein CASSLGRDPSYEQYF.

The CDR3 DNA follows: TGTGCCACCAGCAGAGAGGCTGGAGGCACTGAAGCTTTCTTT. It translates to CATSREAGGTEAFF. The chain joins TRBV15 to TRBJ1-1; D not resolved. Trimming cost V 0 bases and J 4 bases, with 9 bases left between them. Germline loops: CDR1 LNHNV, CDR2 YYDKDF (reference sequence). This CDR3 comprises 14 residues.

For this clonotype: In this CDR3 the conserved last residue, phenylalanine or tryptophan, is missing, so a read error is likely. V is TRBV6-6 and J is TRBJ2-1; TRBD2 agrees at 15 bases. The CDR3 is 16 amino acids. Trimming removed 10 bases from V and 6 bases from J; junction bases left unmatched: 10. CDR1 is MNHNY and CDR2 is SVGAGI in the germline V gene (reference sequence). The CDR3 DNA reads TGTGCCATTCGGGGACTAGCGGGAGGTGGGGGCAATGAGCAGTTCTCC. As protein: CAIRGLAGGGGNEQFS.

Comment on this clonotype: An end of the junction differs from the germline gene, which may be a read error. This CDR3 reads CASSQAVTPGPQTSYEQYF. CDR3 DNA sequence: TGCGCCAGCAGCCAAGCCGTTACGCCGGGACCGCAGACCTCCTACGAGCAATACTTC. The gene calls are TRBV4-3 and TRBJ2-7; D may be TRBD1 or TRBD2 (5 bases each). Germline CDR1 and CDR2: LGHNA and YSLEER. The CDR3 runs to 19 residues.